This T cell receptor beta chain came from a study of blood T cell repertoires in COVID-19. Background on the study: Samples came from the United States, Italy and Spain, spanning acute and convalescent COVID-19. PBMCs, B-cell-depleted T cells, or T cells were the source of the cDNA or gDNA that made up the material.

Seattle participants joined during active infection and were tracked over time. The CDR3 contains 16 residues. Trimming cost V 1 base and J 7 bases; bases outside gene matches: 7. Germline CDR1 MNHEY, CDR2 SVGAGI. Per the study methods: It was from reference gene primer amplification that nucleated cell counts were estimated. Assay: immunoSEQ multiplex PCR; the TCRdb copy retains only in-frame clones and omits some. That table is the source of V, J and clone size, and D and trimming were worked out from the DNA. The profile shows about 310,000 clones, nearly 90% of them singletons. The material sequenced was peripheral blood. The gene calls are TRBV6-5 and TRBJ2-2; TRBD2 matches 9 bases. The sequence derives from a middle-aged woman with COVID-19, enrolled during active disease. CDR3 amino acids: CASSYFTSGRDGELFF. The CDR3 bases are TGTGCCAGCAGTTACTTCACTAGCGGGCGGGACGGGGAGCTGTTTTTT.